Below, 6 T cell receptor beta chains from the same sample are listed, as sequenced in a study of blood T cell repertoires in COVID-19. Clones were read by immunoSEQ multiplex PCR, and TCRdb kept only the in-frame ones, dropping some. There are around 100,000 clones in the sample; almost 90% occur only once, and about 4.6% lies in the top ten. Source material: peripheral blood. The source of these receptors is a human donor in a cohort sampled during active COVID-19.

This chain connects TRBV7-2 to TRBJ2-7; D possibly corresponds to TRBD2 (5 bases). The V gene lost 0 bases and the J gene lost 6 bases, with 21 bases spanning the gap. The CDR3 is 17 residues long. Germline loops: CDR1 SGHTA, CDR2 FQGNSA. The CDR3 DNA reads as TGTGCCAGCAGCTTAGCGGCCTCTTCCGATTTTCTAGCCGAGCAGTACTTC. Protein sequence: CASSLAASSDFLAEQYF.

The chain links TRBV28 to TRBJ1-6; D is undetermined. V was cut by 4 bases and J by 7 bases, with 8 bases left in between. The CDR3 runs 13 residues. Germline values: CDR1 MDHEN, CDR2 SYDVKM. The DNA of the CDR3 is TGTGCCAGCAGTTCCGGGATCAATTCACCCCTCCACTTT. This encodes CASSSGINSPLHF. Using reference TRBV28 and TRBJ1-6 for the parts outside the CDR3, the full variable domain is DVKVTQSSRYLVKRTGEKVFLECVQDMDHENMFWYRQDPGLGLRLIYFSYDVKMKEKGDIPEGYSVSREKKERFSLILESASTNQTSMYLCASSSGINSPLHFGNGTRLTVT.

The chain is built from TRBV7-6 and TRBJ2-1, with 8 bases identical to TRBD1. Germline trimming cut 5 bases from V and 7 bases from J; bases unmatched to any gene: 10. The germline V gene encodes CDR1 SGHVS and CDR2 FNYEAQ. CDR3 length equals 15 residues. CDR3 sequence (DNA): TGTGCCAGCAGCCCAGCGACAGGGGCGGCAAATGAGCAGTTCTTC. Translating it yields CASSPATGAANEQFF.

CDR3 coding DNA: TGTGCCAGCAGCGTAGGCCGGGGTCTAGACGAGCAGTACTTC. Its protein product is CASSVGRGLDEQYF. The chain has TRBV7-2 and TRBJ2-7; possible D gene TRBD2, 5 bases. The CDR3 sequence is 14 residues long. CDR1 and CDR2 (germline): SGHTA, FQGNSA. V was clipped by 5 bases and J by 5 bases, with 16 bases between them.

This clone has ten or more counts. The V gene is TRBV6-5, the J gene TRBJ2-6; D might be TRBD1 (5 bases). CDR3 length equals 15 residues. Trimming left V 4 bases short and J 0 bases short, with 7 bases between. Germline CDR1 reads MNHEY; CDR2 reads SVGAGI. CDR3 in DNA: TGTGCCAGCAGTTTCGACAGCTCTGGGGCCAACGTCCTGACTTTC. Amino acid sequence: CASSFDSSGANVLTF.

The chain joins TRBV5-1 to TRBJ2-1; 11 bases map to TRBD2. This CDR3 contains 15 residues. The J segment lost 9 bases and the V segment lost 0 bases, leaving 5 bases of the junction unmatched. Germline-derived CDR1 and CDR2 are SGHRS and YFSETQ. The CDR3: CASSLASGRTTEQFF. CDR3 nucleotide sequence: TGCGCCAGCAGCTTGGCTAGCGGGAGGACGACTGAGCAGTTCTTC. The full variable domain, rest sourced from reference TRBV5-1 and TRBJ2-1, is KAGVTQTPRYLIKTRGQQVTLSCSPISGHRSVSWYQQTPGQGLQFLFEYFSETQRNKGNFPGRFSGRQFSNSRSEMNVSTLELGDSALYLCASSLASGRTTEQFFGPGTRLTVL.